A single sample gave rise to the 5 T cell receptor beta chains below, sequenced in a study of low-dose radiotherapy and immunotherapy resistance in tumors. Time point indicated: before trial treatment. TRAV- and TRBV-specific primers were used for first-strand cDNA, which covered alpha and beta chains. PCR amplification of the TCRs was performed with Phusion for approximately 20 PCR cycles, and it relied on a constant-region primer together with a V-primer adapter. From the reads, TCRdb called clonotypes with MiXCR, one entry per CDR3 protein. The sample has nearly 95,000 distinct CDR3 sequences, 9.4% seen once. Sequenced material: PBMCs, taken before treatment. Receptors were obtained from a male donor with prostate cancer.

V and J are TRBV29-1 and TRBJ2-2, with TRBD2 as a possible D gene (5 bases). V was cut by 6 bases and J by 1 base, with 6 bases left in between. The CDR3 is made up of 12 amino acids. The germline gives CDR1 SQVTM, CDR2 ANQGSEA. Written as DNA, the CDR3 is TGCAGCGTGGGAGTGAACACCGGGGAGCTGTTTTTT. Translation: CSVGVNTGELFF.

Worth noting for this clonotype: It differs at one base from a far larger clone, so likely a read error. The chain uses TRBV5-4 and TRBJ2-7, with 8 bases fitting TRBD2. Germline CDR1 is SGHNT and CDR2 is YYREEE (reference sequence). This CDR3 is 16 amino acids long. V shed 0 bases, J shed 7 bases, and the junction held 12 bases outside the gene matches. The CDR3 nucleotides are TGTGCCAGCAGCTTGGAGGGTAGCGGGGTGTACAATGAGCAGTACTTC. It yields the protein CASSLEGSGVYNEQYF.

This clonotype came up many times. The CDR3 is CASSTSGPSSYEQYF. The DNA for the CDR3 is TGTGCCAGTAGTACGTCGGGACCTTCCTCCTACGAGCAGTACTTC. The rearrangement uses TRBV19 and TRBJ2-7, with D tentatively TRBD1 or TRBD2 (5 bases each). In germline, CDR1 is LNHDA, CDR2 SQIVND (reference sequence). This CDR3 contains 15 residues. V gave up 4 bases and J gave up 0 bases, with 13 bases separating them.

At least ten counts were recorded for this clonotype. The CDR3 loop reads CASSPPGAAYNEQFF. The DNA for the CDR3 is TGTGCCAGCAGCCCCCCAGGGGCTGCCTACAATGAGCAGTTCTTC. V usage is TRBV9 and J usage is TRBJ2-1, with a tentative D call TRBD1 (6 bases). CDR3 size: 15 residues. V lost 4 bases and J 2 bases, leaving 13 bases between the germline ends. Germline V gene sequence: CDR1 SGDLS, CDR2 YYNGEE.

This clonotype came up many times. CDR3 bases: TGTGCCAGCACTCGACAGGGGGGATCCTACGAGCAGTACTTC. It codes for CASTRQGGSYEQYF. The chain carries TRBV6-2 or TRBV6-3 and TRBJ2-7; TRBD1 matches 9 bases. CDR3 length: 14 amino acids. J gave up 1 base and V 7 bases, and 5 bases lay outside the gene matches. Per germline, CDR1 MNHEY and CDR2 SVGEGT.